Below, one T cell receptor beta chain is given with its context. The treatment was: some 19 received Ad26.COV2.S at low or high dose, single or two shots; five or six received placebo; per-sample allocation not given. The samples were gathered on day 63 after the first injection of vaccine or placebo. These data originate in a study of Ad26.COV2.S vaccination and SARS-CoV-2 variants. The V gene's germline CDR1 is MDHEN and CDR2 SYDVKM. The CDR3 runs 12 residues. Trimming left V 6 bases short and J 9 bases short, with 14 bases between. The table came from immunoSEQ multiplex PCR; TCRdb's copy has only in-frame clones and leaves some out. The sample comprises approximately 460,000 clones, 89% of which are singletons, and 1.5% to 2% rests with the top ten.

This chain links TRBV28 with TRBJ1-1; D is undetermined. Sequencing used peripheral blood, obtained in a trial of Ad26.COV2.S vaccine versus placebo. The receptor comes from a person between 18 and 59 years old who received the Ad26.COV2.S COVID-19 vaccine or a placebo. The CDR3 region has the DNA TGTGCCAGCAGGCCGTGGGCCGATAAAGCTTTCTTT. Translation: CASRPWADKAFF.